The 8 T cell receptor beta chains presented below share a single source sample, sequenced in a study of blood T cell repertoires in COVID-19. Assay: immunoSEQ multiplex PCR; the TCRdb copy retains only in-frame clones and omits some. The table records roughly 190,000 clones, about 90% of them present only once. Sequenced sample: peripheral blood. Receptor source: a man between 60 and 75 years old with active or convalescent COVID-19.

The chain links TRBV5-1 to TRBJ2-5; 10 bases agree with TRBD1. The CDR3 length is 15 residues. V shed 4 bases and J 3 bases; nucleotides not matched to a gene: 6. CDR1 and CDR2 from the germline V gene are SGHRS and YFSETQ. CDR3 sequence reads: CASSPGTGAEETQYF. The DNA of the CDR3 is TGCGCCAGCAGCCCGGGGACAGGGGCGGAAGAGACCCAGTACTTC.

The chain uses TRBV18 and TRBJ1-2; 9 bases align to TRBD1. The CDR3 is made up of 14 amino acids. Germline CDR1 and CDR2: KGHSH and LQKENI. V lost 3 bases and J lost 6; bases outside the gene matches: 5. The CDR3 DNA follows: TGTGCCAGCTCACCCCGGGACAGGGAGGATGGCTACACCTTC. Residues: CASSPRDREDGYTF.

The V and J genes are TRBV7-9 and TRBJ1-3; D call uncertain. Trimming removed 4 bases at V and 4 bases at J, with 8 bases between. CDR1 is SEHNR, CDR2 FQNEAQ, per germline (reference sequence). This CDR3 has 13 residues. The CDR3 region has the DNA TGTGCCAGCAGCTCGTTCCAGGGAAACACCATATATTTT. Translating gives CASSSFQGNTIYF.

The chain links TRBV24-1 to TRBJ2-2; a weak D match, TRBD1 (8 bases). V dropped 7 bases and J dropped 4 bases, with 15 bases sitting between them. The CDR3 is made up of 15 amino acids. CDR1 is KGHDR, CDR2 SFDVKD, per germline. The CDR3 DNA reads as TGTGCCACCAGCCGACAGGGGAGGGGCACCGGGGAGCTGTTTTTT. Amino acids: CATSRQGRGTGELFF.

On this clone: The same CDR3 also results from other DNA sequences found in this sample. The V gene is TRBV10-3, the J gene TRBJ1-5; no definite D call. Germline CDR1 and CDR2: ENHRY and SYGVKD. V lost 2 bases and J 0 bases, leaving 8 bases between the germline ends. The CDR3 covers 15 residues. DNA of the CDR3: TGTGCCATCAGTGAGCGAGGCAATAGCAATCAGCCCCAGCATTTT. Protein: CAISERGNSNQPQHF.

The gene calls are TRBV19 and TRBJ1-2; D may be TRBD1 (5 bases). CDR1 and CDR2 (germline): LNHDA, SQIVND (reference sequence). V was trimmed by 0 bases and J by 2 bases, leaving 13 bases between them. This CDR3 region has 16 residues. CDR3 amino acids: CASSIDGGGVNYGYTF. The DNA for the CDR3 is TGTGCCAGTAGTATAGACGGAGGAGGGGTCAACTATGGCTACACCTTC.

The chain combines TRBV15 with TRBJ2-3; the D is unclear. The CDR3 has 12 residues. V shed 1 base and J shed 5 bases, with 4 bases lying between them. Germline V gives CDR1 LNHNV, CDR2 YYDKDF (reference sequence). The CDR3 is CATSRGGDTQYF. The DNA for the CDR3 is TGTGCCACCAGCAGAGGCGGAGATACGCAGTATTTT.

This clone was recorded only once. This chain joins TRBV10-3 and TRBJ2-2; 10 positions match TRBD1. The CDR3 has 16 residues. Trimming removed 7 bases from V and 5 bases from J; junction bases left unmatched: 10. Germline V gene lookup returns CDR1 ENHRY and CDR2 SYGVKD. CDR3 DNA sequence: TGTGCCATCAAGCTGACAGGGGGCCGATTAACCGGGGAGCTGTTTTTT. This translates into CAIKLTGGRLTGELFF.